Listed below are T cell receptor beta chains from one sample, sequenced in a study of CD8+CD57+ T cells in acquired aplastic anemia. Each CDR3 protein is one row after TCRdb ran MiXCR on the reads. The sample has a few hundred thousand distinct CDR3 sequences; roughly 68% are singletons. The material sequenced was sorted CD4+, CD8+, or CD8+CD57+ T cells (not recorded which) from PBMCs. These receptors came from a human donor in good health, serving as a control. Each CDR3 is given with its conserved first and last residue. A D gene is named only where the DNA matches it firmly. Not all rows give a size; the values are once, few, many and, for expanded clones, a class.

D gene: -; clone size: -; V gene: TRBV7-2; J gene: TRBJ2-5; CDR3 length: 15; CDR3 protein: CASHNAGANQPQQYF; CDR3 DNA: TGTGCCAGTCACAATGCGGGGGCGAATCAGCCCCAGCAGTACTTC
D gene: -; clone size: -; V gene: TRBV7-2; J gene: TRBJ1-5; CDR3 length: 15; CDR3 protein: CASSLEGFMTTEEYF; CDR3 DNA: TGTGCCAGCAGCTTAGAGGGGTTCATGACAACTGAAGAGTATTTT
D gene: -; clone size: -; V gene: TRBV29-1; J gene: TRBJ2-7; CDR3 length: 13; CDR3 protein: CSYSLGPSYEQYF; CDR3 DNA: TGCAGTTACTCGCTGGGACCTTCCTACGAGCAGTACTTC
D gene: TRBD1; clone size: many; V gene: TRBV29-1; J gene: TRBJ1-3; CDR3 length: 14; CDR3 protein: CSVKTGNSGNTIYF; CDR3 DNA: TGCAGCGTTAAGACAGGGAACTCTGGAAACACCATATATTTT
D gene: -; clone size: once; V gene: TRBV12-3/TRBV12-4; J gene: TRBJ2-7; CDR3 length: 14; CDR3 protein: CASSGSRDTEAHYF; CDR3 DNA: TGTGCCAGCAGCGGGTCCAGGGACACTGAAGCTCACTATTTC
D gene: TRBD2; clone size: many; V gene: TRBV11-3; J gene: TRBJ2-1; CDR3 length: 13; CDR3 protein: CASSSSGGSPQFF; CDR3 DNA: TGTGCCAGCAGCTCTAGCGGGGGGAGCCCGCAGTTCTTC
D gene: -; clone size: -; V gene: TRBV20-1; J gene: TRBJ2-1; CDR3 length: 15; CDR3 protein: CSASGGRGDNNEQFF; CDR3 DNA: TGCAGCGCCTCAGGAGGCAGGGGAGATAACAATGAGCAGTTCTTC
D gene: TRBD1; clone size: -; V gene: TRBV7-8; J gene: TRBJ2-7; CDR3 length: 14; CDR3 protein: CASSSGTGFYEQYF; CDR3 DNA: TGTGCCAGCAGCTCGGGGACAGGGTTTTACGAGCAGTACTTC
D gene: TRBD1; clone size: -; V gene: TRBV27; J gene: TRBJ1-1; CDR3 length: 13; CDR3 protein: CASSYTRGAEAFF; CDR3 DNA: TGTGCCAGCAGTTACACCAGGGGGGCTGAAGCTTTCTTT
D gene: TRBD1; clone size: many; V gene: TRBV4-2; J gene: TRBJ1-2; CDR3 length: 16; CDR3 protein: CASSQDPPGQVYGYTF; CDR3 DNA: TGTGCCAGCAGCCAAGATCCCCCGGGACAGGTCTATGGCTACACCTTC
D gene: -; clone size: many; V gene: TRBV7-9; J gene: TRBJ1-4; CDR3 length: 16; CDR3 protein: CASSFFGTGGNEKLFF; CDR3 DNA: TGTGCCAGCAGCTTTTTCGGAACCGGGGGGAATGAAAAACTGTTTTTT
D gene: -; clone size: once; V gene: TRBV2; J gene: TRBJ2-3; CDR3 length: 16; CDR3 protein: CASSEGGGGGGSSVAF; CDR3 DNA: TGTGCCAGCAGTGAAGGGGGAGGGGGGGGAGGAAGCTCTGTAGCTTTT
D gene: -; clone size: -; V gene: TRBV7-2; J gene: TRBJ2-2; CDR3 length: 15; CDR3 protein: CASSKELAAQETQFF; CDR3 DNA: TGTGCCAGCAGCAAGGAACTAGCCGCTCAAGAGACCCAGTTTTTT
D gene: -; clone size: -; V gene: TRBV2; J gene: TRBJ1-5; CDR3 length: 12; CDR3 protein: CASSGMRQPQHF; CDR3 DNA: TGTGCCAGCAGTGGAATGAGGCAGCCCCAGCATTTT
D gene: -; clone size: -; V gene: TRBV6-2/TRBV6-3; J gene: TRBJ1-5; CDR3 length: 13; CDR3 protein: CASTASETEPQHF; CDR3 DNA: TGTGCCAGCACGGCTAGCGAGACAGAGCCCCAGCATTTT
D gene: TRBD1; clone size: -; V gene: TRBV11-3; J gene: TRBJ1-5; CDR3 length: 15; CDR3 protein: CASSQGGDNNQPQHF; CDR3 DNA: TGTGCCAGCAGCCAGGGGGGGGATAACAATCAGCCCCAGCATTTT
D gene: TRBD2; clone size: once; V gene: TRBV7-2; J gene: TRBJ2-5; CDR3 length: 15; CDR3 protein: CASSFTSGGRETQYF; CDR3 DNA: TGTGCCAGCAGCTTTACCAGCGGGGGAAGAGAGACCCAGTACTTC
D gene: -; clone size: -; V gene: TRBV29-1; J gene: TRBJ2-5; CDR3 length: 13; CDR3 protein: CSMGPGAQETTYF; CDR3 DNA: TGCAGCATGGGGCCGGGAGCCCAAGAGACCACGTACTTC
D gene: -; clone size: -; V gene: TRBV20-1; J gene: TRBJ1-6; CDR3 length: 14; CDR3 protein: CSARGAALNSPLHF; CDR3 DNA: TGCAGTGCTAGGGGCGCGGCACTTAATTCACCCCTCCACTTT
D gene: -; clone size: -; V gene: TRBV14; J gene: TRBJ1-6; CDR3 length: 14; CDR3 protein: CASSQGPCYNPPHF; CDR3 DNA: TGTGCCAGCAGCCAAGGGCCATGCTATAATCCACCCCACTTT
D gene: -; clone size: -; V gene: TRBV11-2; J gene: TRBJ2-3; CDR3 length: 13; CDR3 protein: CASSVTRGPTQYF; CDR3 DNA: TGTGCCAGCAGCGTAACTAGAGGGCCAACGCAGTATTTT
D gene: -; clone size: -; V gene: TRBV6-5; J gene: TRBJ1-5; CDR3 length: 13; CDR3 protein: CASSFQGSQPQHF; CDR3 DNA: TGTGCCAGCAGTTTCCAGGGTAGTCAGCCCCAGCATTTT
D gene: TRBD2; clone size: -; V gene: TRBV5-1; J gene: TRBJ2-5; CDR3 length: 16; CDR3 protein: CASSRTLAGAQESQYF; CDR3 DNA: TGCGCCAGCAGCCGGACACTAGCGGGGGCACAAGAGTCCCAGTACTTC
D gene: -; clone size: few; V gene: TRBV7-2; J gene: TRBJ2-5; CDR3 length: 14; CDR3 protein: CASSFQGGVETQYF; CDR3 DNA: TGTGCCAGCAGTTTTCAGGGGGGCGTGGAGACCCAGTACTTC
D gene: -; clone size: -; V gene: TRBV15; J gene: TRBJ1-2; CDR3 length: 19; CDR3 protein: CATSRDTPWKMRSNYGYTF; CDR3 DNA: TGTGCCACCAGCAGAGATACCCCTTGGAAAATGCGGTCTAACTATGGCTACACCTTC
D gene: -; clone size: -; V gene: TRBV20-1; J gene: TRBJ1-1; CDR3 length: 13; CDR3 protein: CSAIPYPPEKAFF; CDR3 DNA: TGCAGTGCTATCCCCTACCCTCCGGAGAAAGCTTTCTTT
D gene: TRBD1; clone size: -; V gene: TRBV20-1; J gene: TRBJ2-7; CDR3 length: 13; CDR3 protein: CSAARQGSLEQYF; CDR3 DNA: TGCAGTGCCGCCCGACAGGGTTCCCTCGAGCAGTACTTC
D gene: -; clone size: few; V gene: TRBV24-1; J gene: TRBJ1-2; CDR3 length: 12; CDR3 protein: CATSDQSYGYTF; CDR3 DNA: TGTGCCACCAGTGACCAAAGCTATGGCTACACCTTC
D gene: -; clone size: -; V gene: TRBV16; J gene: TRBJ2-7; CDR3 length: 14; CDR3 protein: CASSQWDGSYEQYF; CDR3 DNA: TGTGCCAGCAGCCAATGGGACGGCTCCTACGAGCAGTACTTC
D gene: TRBD2; clone size: -; V gene: TRBV2; J gene: TRBJ2-1; CDR3 length: 16; CDR3 protein: CASGSGGARSYNEQFF; CDR3 DNA: TGTGCCAGCGGAAGCGGGGGGGCCCGGTCCTACAATGAGCAGTTCTTC
D gene: -; clone size: -; V gene: TRBV7-3; J gene: TRBJ2-5; CDR3 length: 15; CDR3 protein: CASSFEDGFEETQYF; CDR3 DNA: TGTGCCAGCAGCTTCGAGGACGGGTTTGAGGAAACCCAGTACTTC